This T cell receptor (beta chain) was found in a study of blood T cell repertoires in COVID-19. Study-level information: Researchers got acute and convalescent COVID-19 samples from the United States, Italy and Spain. The analysed material was cDNA or gDNA that came from T cells, B-cell-depleted T cells, or PBMCs.

V lost 4 bases and J lost 0; bases outside the gene matches: 6. Germline-derived CDR1 and CDR2 are SGDLS and YYNGEE. The CDR3 spans 15 residues. Original methodology: Scientists estimated how many nucleated cells there were by amplifying reference gene primers. Using immunoSEQ multiplex PCR, the repertoire was profiled, and TCRdb retains in-frame clones only, with some absent. The V and J calls and clone size were taken over from that table, and D and trimming were inferred from the DNA. The data contain about 320,000 clones, 65% to 85% of them singletons. The clonotype originates from a woman aged 45 to 65 with acute or convalescent COVID-19. Sample: peripheral blood. The chain recombines TRBV9 with TRBJ1-1; 7 bases fit TRBD1. Here the CDR3 DNA reads TGTGCCAGCAGCCCACAGACAGGGCTGAACACTGAAGCTTTCTTT. Translating it yields CASSPQTGLNTEAFF.